The sequence of this TCR beta chain was determined in a study of OX40 agonist ivuxolimab in advanced cancers. Sequencing was performed with immunoSEQ multiplex PCR; in TCRdb, only in-frame clones are kept and a portion is missing. The sample carries some 20,000 clones, roughly 90% recorded once. General study points: The work left the antigen specificity of expanded peripheral T cells undetermined.

This clone showed up just a few times. The antigen is unknown. The TCR sequence derives from an adult with an advanced solid tumor such as melanoma, head and neck, liver or kidney cancer. Sequencing was performed on CD4+ or CD8+ T cells sorted from blood, taken in a trial of the OX40 agonist ivuxolimab.

Here the CDR3 DNA reads TGTGCCAGTAGTACAACAGGGGTTGGGGCCAACGTCCTGACTTTC. This codes for CASSTTGVGANVLTF. The chain couples TRBV19 to TRBJ2-6, with 7 nucleotides matching TRBD1. Germline V gives CDR1 LNHDA, CDR2 SQIVND (reference sequence). V lost 4 bases to trimming and J lost 3 bases; unmatched junction nucleotides: 3. The CDR3 contains 15 residues.